The 30 T cell receptor beta chains below come from one sample, sequenced in a study of vaccination and CD4 T cells after COVID-19. Sequencing of the DNA from cultured CD4+ T cells was carried out with the Oncomine TCR Beta short-read assay. TCRdb fed the PCR reads into MiXCR, producing one record per CDR3 protein. The profile covers about 17,000 distinct CDR3 sequences, with approximately 60% appearing a single time and 4.5% to 6.5% taken by the ten largest. These receptors' targets are unknown. The sample's treatment: approximately 9-day PBMC culture with coronavirus spike peptide pools or control peptides (ViraFEST assay). The specimen was CD4+ T cells from blood, cultured in vitro, collected after SARS-CoV-2 vaccination. The source is a human donor who had recovered from COVID-19.

The rearrangement uses TRBV7-2 and TRBJ1-1; D not certain. The CDR3 loop spans 13 amino acids. Trimming took 1 base from V and 4 from J, leaving 7 bases between them. CDR1 SGHTA and CDR2 FQGNSA come from the germline V gene. The CDR3 spells CASSLGSGTEAFF. CDR3 DNA: TGTGCCAGCAGCTTAGGATCGGGCACTGAAGCTTTCTTT.

V and J are TRBV7-6 and TRBJ2-5; D not resolved. The CDR3 is made up of 12 amino acids. Germline V gene data show CDR1 as SGHVS and CDR2 as FNYEAQ. The V gene lost 8 bases and the J gene lost 9 bases, with 16 bases spanning the gap. CDR3 nucleotides: TGTGCCAGCGGACCTACAAGTATGGCCCAGTACTTC. Its protein is CASGPTSMAQYF. The full variable domain, completed using reference TRBV7-6 and TRBJ2-5, is GAGVSQSPRYKVTKRGQDVALRCDPISGHVSLYWYRQALGQGPEFLTYFNYEAQQDKSGLPNDRFSAERPEGSISTLTIQRTEQRDSAMYRCASGPTSMAQYFGPGTRLLVL.

This clonotype was seen a handful of times. The V call is TRBV27, the J call TRBJ1-6, with 11 bases identical to TRBD1. The germline V gene encodes CDR1 MNHEY and CDR2 SMNVEV (reference sequence). Unmatched junction bases numbered 5, after V lost 6 bases and J lost 10 bases. CDR3 length equals 14 residues. CDR3 DNA sequence: TGTGCCAGCAGCGGGACAGGGGGAAAATCACCCCTCCACTTT. It codes for CASSGTGGKSPLHF.

The J gene is TRBJ2-2, the V gene TRBV7-9; D unclear. The CDR3 contains 12 residues. Trimming stripped 2 bases from V and 5 bases from J, with 3 bases between. Germline loops: CDR1 SEHNR, CDR2 FQNEAQ (reference sequence). CDR3 DNA sequence: TGTGCCAGCAGCTTAAAAACCGGGGAGCTGTTTTTT. It translates to CASSLKTGELFF.

In this sample, this clonotype turned up a few times. The chain links TRBV6-5 to TRBJ2-5; tentative D call: TRBD1 (6 bases). This CDR3 is built from 16 residues. Trimming stripped 4 bases from V and 5 bases from J, with 20 bases between. Germline V lookup: CDR1 MNHEY, CDR2 SVGAGI. CDR3 loop: CASSWGQRHGGETQYF. The CDR3 nucleotides read TGTGCCAGCAGTTGGGGGCAGCGGCACGGTGGGGAGACCCAGTACTTC.

This clonotype was seen a few times. The chain is built from TRBV15 and TRBJ1-4; possibly TRBD1 for D (5 bases). With 1 base removed from V and 8 bases from J, the gap between germline ends came to 11 bases. Germline lookup yields CDR1 LNHNV and CDR2 YYDKDF (reference sequence). The CDR3 is 14 amino acids. CDR3 sequence reads: CATSRGTEGEKLFF. The CDR3 coding sequence is TGTGCCACCAGCAGAGGGACCGAGGGGGAAAAACTGTTTTTT. The whole variable domain, remainder taken from reference TRBV15 and TRBJ1-4, is DAMVIQNPRYQVTQFGKPVTLSCSQTLNHNVMYWYQQKSSQAPKLLFHYYDKDFNNEADTPDNFQSRRPNTSFCFLDIRSPGLGDTAMYLCATSRGTEGEKLFFGSGTQLSVL.

The V call is TRBV11-2, the J call TRBJ2-2; the D call may be TRBD1 or TRBD2 (5 bases each). The germline CDR1 and CDR2 sequences are SGHAT and FQNNGV. With 1 base removed from V and 4 bases from J, the gap between germline ends came to 10 bases. There are 15 residues in the CDR3. The CDR3 DNA sequence: TGTGCCAGCAGCTTAGGGGGGAGCGGCACCGGGGAGCTGTTTTTT. Protein: CASSLGGSGTGELFF. Variable domain in full (rest from reference TRBV11-2 and TRBJ2-2): EAGVAQSPRYKIIEKRQSVAFWCNPISGHATLYWYQQILGQGPKLLIQFQNNGVVDDSQLPKDRFSAERLKGVDSTLKIQPAKLEDSAVYLCASSLGGSGTGELFFGEGSRLTVL.

A few counts support this clonotype. The gene calls are TRBV20-1 and TRBJ1-5, with 8 positions matching TRBD1. Germline V gene sequence: CDR1 DFQATT, CDR2 SNEGSKA (reference sequence). The CDR3 runs to 18 residues. After removal of 4 bases from V and 2 bases from J, the junction contained 16 bases not matched to a gene. The CDR3 region is CSANLDREKGMRNQPQHF. CDR3 DNA: TGCAGTGCTAATTTGGACAGGGAGAAGGGTATGCGCAATCAGCCCCAGCATTTT.

This clonotype was seen a handful of times. The rearrangement uses TRBV27 and TRBJ1-5; D call uncertain. The germline V gene has CDR1 MNHEY and CDR2 SMNVEV (reference sequence). The CDR3 covers 13 residues. Trimming stripped 2 bases from V and 2 bases from J, with 4 bases between. This chain's CDR3 is CASSLRGNQPQHF. DNA for the CDR3: TGTGCCAGCAGTTTACGGGGCAATCAGCCCCAGCATTTT.

The CDR3 nucleotides are TGCGCCAGCAGTTTACAGGGGTACGAGCAGTACTTC. Amino acid sequence: CASSLQGYEQYF. The rearrangement joins TRBV10-2 to TRBJ2-7; 7 bases map to TRBD1. The CDR3 is made up of 12 amino acids. The junction had 2 bases not matched to a gene; V was cut back by 5 bases and J by 4 bases. Per the germline V gene, CDR1 is WSHSY and CDR2 is SAAADI.

The chain recombines TRBV20-1 with TRBJ1-5; no definite D call. Germline V gene sequence: CDR1 DFQATT, CDR2 SNEGSKA (reference sequence). V was clipped by 3 bases and J by 0 bases, with 6 bases between them. CDR3 length: 13 residues. The CDR3 coding sequence is TGCAGTGCTAGTCATTATAGCAATCAGCCCCAGCATTTT. Amino acid sequence: CSASHYSNQPQHF.

The V and J genes are TRBV7-2 and TRBJ2-5, with 16 nucleotides matching TRBD2. This CDR3 has 17 amino acids. Germline V lookup: CDR1 SGHTA, CDR2 FQGNSA. The J segment lost 6 bases and the V segment lost 5 bases, leaving 9 bases of the junction unmatched. The CDR3 region has the DNA TGTGCCAGCAGCCCGGGACTAGCGGGAGGGGATCTGAAGACCCAGTACTTC. As protein: CASSPGLAGGDLKTQYF.

CDR3 loop: CSAGAGTGAASNQPQHF. Here the CDR3 DNA reads TGCAGTGCTGGCGCCGGGACAGGCGCCGCTAGCAATCAGCCCCAGCATTTT. The chain joins TRBV20-1 to TRBJ1-5, with TRBD1 identical over 8 bases. The V gene's germline CDR1 is DFQATT and CDR2 SNEGSKA (reference sequence). V lost 5 bases and J lost 0; bases outside the gene matches: 12. The CDR3 runs 17 residues.

The chain has TRBV18 and TRBJ2-3; TRBD2 might be the D (6 bases). Per the germline V gene, CDR1 is KGHSH and CDR2 is LQKENI. V was pared by 6 bases and J by 1 base, with 8 bases between. The CDR3 covers 13 residues. The CDR3 DNA is TGTGCCAGCTCCTGGGAGGGCACAGATACGCAGTATTTT. This gives the protein CASSWEGTDTQYF.

The chain carries TRBV7-2 and TRBJ1-1; no clear D. Germline V gene data show CDR1 as SGHTA and CDR2 as FQGNSA. The length of the CDR3 is 15 residues. Trimming removed 5 bases from V and 5 bases from J, with 18 bases in between. CDR3 amino acids: CASSTQFGVWTEAFF. CDR3 in DNA: TGTGCCAGCAGCACGCAATTTGGGGTGTGGACTGAAGCTTTCTTT.

The chain joins TRBV12-3 or TRBV12-4 to TRBJ1-2, with D possibly being TRBD1 (6 bases). Trimming took off 7 bases at V and 11 bases at J, with 17 bases between the two ends. This CDR3 contains 12 residues. The CDR3 sequence is CASKRGTSGYTF. The CDR3 DNA sequence: TGTGCCAGCAAAAGGGGGACAAGTGGTTACACCTTC.

The chain combines TRBV15 with TRBJ2-1, with TRBD1 as a possible D gene (6 bases). The germline V and J ends were trimmed by 1 base and 12 bases, with 19 bases remaining between them. Germline V gene sequence: CDR1 LNHNV, CDR2 YYDKDF (reference sequence). CDR3 length: 15 amino acids. CDR3 loop: CATSRGQGPPKSQFF. CDR3 nucleotide sequence: TGTGCCACCAGCAGAGGGCAGGGGCCCCCCAAATCGCAGTTCTTC.

V gene TRBV7-9 combines with J gene TRBJ1-3; D possibly corresponds to TRBD1 (5 bases). This CDR3 is 15 amino acids long. The ends were cut back, 5 bases at V and 2 bases at J, with 13 bases in the middle. CDR1 is SEHNR and CDR2 is FQNEAQ in the germline V gene (reference sequence). CDR3 bases: TGTGCCAGCAGCAACTTCGGGGGACCTGGAAACACCATATATTTT. It is translated as CASSNFGGPGNTIYF.

The CDR3 bases are TGTGCCAGCAGTGAAGCAAAGGGCTATCAGCCCCAGCATTTT. Amino acids: CASSEAKGYQPQHF. This chain connects TRBV6-1 to TRBJ1-5; D ambiguous. Trimming pared 0 bases from V and 5 bases from J, leaving 8 bases between. The CDR3 loop spans 14 amino acids. Germline CDR1 reads MNHNS; CDR2 reads SASEGT.

J is TRBJ1-1 and V is TRBV6-5; D is possibly TRBD1 (5 bases). V lost 3 bases to trimming and J lost 0 bases, with 8 bases between them. Germline values: CDR1 MNHEY, CDR2 SVGAGI. The CDR3 totals 14 residues. The chain's CDR3 is CASSYGGMNTEAFF. The CDR3 DNA is TGTGCCAGCAGTTATGGGGGAATGAACACTGAAGCTTTCTTT.

This clonotype was observed a handful of times. The chain uses TRBV27 and TRBJ2-5; D may match TRBD1 or TRBD2 (5 bases each). Between the trimmed V and J ends, which lost 5 bases and 8 bases, there was a span of 15 bases. The CDR3 has 13 residues. The germline CDR1 and CDR2 sequences are MNHEY and SMNVEV (reference sequence). This CDR3 reads CASSGGPTPTQYF. The CDR3, as DNA: TGTGCCAGCAGTGGGGGACCGACTCCTACCCAGTACTTC.

The V gene is TRBV28, the J gene TRBJ1-2, with no clear D. The CDR3 has 15 residues. CDR1 is MDHEN, CDR2 SYDVKM, per germline. The ends were cut back, 5 bases at V and 8 bases at J, with 21 bases in the middle. CDR3: CASSRFGIPYGGYTF. The CDR3 DNA reads TGTGCCAGCAGTAGATTCGGGATCCCCTATGGCGGCTACACCTTC.

In its sample, this clonotype was seen a few times. V gene TRBV5-1 combines with J gene TRBJ1-6; weak D call: TRBD1 (6 bases). From germline, CDR1 is SGHRS and CDR2 YFSETQ. The CDR3 runs 16 residues. V was clipped by 4 bases and J by 7 bases, with 18 bases between them. The CDR3 DNA is TGCGCCAGCAGCCCTGGTCTGGGACAAGGGAATTCACCCCTCCACTTT. It translates to CASSPGLGQGNSPLHF.

CDR3: CASSLSDRVGKEQPQHF. The CDR3 nucleotides are TGTGCCAGCAGCTTATCGGACAGGGTAGGGAAAGAACAGCCCCAGCATTTT. V is TRBV7-8 and J is TRBJ1-5, with 8 nucleotides matching TRBD1. After removal of 2 bases from V and 7 bases from J, the junction contained 13 bases not matched to a gene. CDR1 and CDR2 from the germline V gene are SGHVS and FQNEAQ. The CDR3 is 17 amino acids.

The chain employs TRBV20-1 and TRBJ1-5; D not resolved. CDR3 length equals 15 residues. The germline gives CDR1 DFQATT, CDR2 SNEGSKA (reference sequence). Trimming cost V 3 bases and J 0 bases, with 12 bases left between them. The CDR3 bases are TGCAGTGCTAGGCACAGTGTCGGTAGCAATCAGCCCCAGCATTTT. Translation: CSARHSVGSNQPQHF.

The chain joins TRBV7-2 to TRBJ1-2; D might be TRBD1 (6 bases). Germline CDR1 is SGHTA and CDR2 is FQGNSA. The CDR3 totals 12 residues. Trimming stripped 5 bases from V and 7 bases from J, with 11 bases between. CDR3 residues: CASSPQGSGYTF. The CDR3 DNA sequence: TGTGCCAGCAGCCCACAGGGTTCTGGCTACACCTTC.

This clonotype occurred once. V and J are TRBV29-1 and TRBJ1-2; TRBD1 matches at 11 bases. Germline V gene lookup returns CDR1 SQVTM and CDR2 ANQGSEA. CDR3 length: 16 amino acids. Trimming at V came to 6 bases and at J to 4 bases, leaving 13 bases not matched to a gene. In DNA form, the CDR3 reads TGCAGCGTCGATACAACCGGGACAGGGGGTCCCTATGGCTACACCTTC. Protein sequence: CSVDTTGTGGPYGYTF.

V and J are TRBV7-9 and TRBJ2-7; no clear D gene. Trimming took off 5 bases at V and 6 bases at J, with 11 bases between the two ends. The germline V gene has CDR1 SEHNR and CDR2 FQNEAQ (reference sequence). This CDR3 contains 12 residues. The CDR3 protein is CASSLSRTEQYF. CDR3 DNA sequence: TGTGCCAGCAGCCTCTCACGGACCGAGCAGTACTTC.

The rearrangement uses TRBV20-1 and TRBJ1-1; D call uncertain. This CDR3 has 13 residues. CDR1 and CDR2 (germline): DFQATT, SNEGSKA (reference sequence). The V end was cut by 5 bases, the J end by 1 base, with 11 bases between. CDR3: CSALRGGNTEAFF. The DNA of the CDR3 is TGCAGTGCTCTACGGGGAGGGAACACTGAAGCTTTCTTT.

The chain combines TRBV3-1 with TRBJ2-7; 7 bases are shared with TRBD2. CDR3 length equals 15 residues. Looked up from germline, CDR1 is LGHDT and CDR2 is YNNKEL (reference sequence). V was clipped by 0 bases and J by 6 bases; unmatched bases: 8. CDR3 nucleotides: TGTGCCAGCAGCCAAGAAGCGGGGTCGGGACGCGAGCAGTACTTC. Amino acids: CASSQEAGSGREQYF.